This T cell receptor (beta chain) is from a study of blood T cell repertoires in COVID-19. Study background: From T cells, B-cell-depleted T cells, or PBMCs came the material, which was cDNA or gDNA.

Germline lookup yields CDR1 SSHAT and CDR2 FNYEAQ (reference sequence). The CDR3 length is 14 residues. V gave up 8 bases and J gave up 7 bases; unmatched junction bases: 7. Authors' methods: Estimation of nucleated cell counts relied on the amplification of reference gene primers. Some clones are missing from TCRdb's copy, which holds only in-frame ones; the method was immunoSEQ multiplex PCR. D and trimming were read from the DNA, whereas the V and J calls and clone size are those reported in that table. The profile shows about 260,000 clones, approximately 90% of them singletons. The rearrangement uses TRBV7-7 and TRBJ2-3; 12 positions match TRBD2. The receptor comes from a woman in her thirties or forties with acute or convalescent COVID-19. The sample comprised peripheral blood. For the CDR3, the DNA is TGTGCCAGCTCCCCTAGCGGGGGGGGGAATACGCAGTATTTT. Encoded protein: CASSPSGGGNTQYF.